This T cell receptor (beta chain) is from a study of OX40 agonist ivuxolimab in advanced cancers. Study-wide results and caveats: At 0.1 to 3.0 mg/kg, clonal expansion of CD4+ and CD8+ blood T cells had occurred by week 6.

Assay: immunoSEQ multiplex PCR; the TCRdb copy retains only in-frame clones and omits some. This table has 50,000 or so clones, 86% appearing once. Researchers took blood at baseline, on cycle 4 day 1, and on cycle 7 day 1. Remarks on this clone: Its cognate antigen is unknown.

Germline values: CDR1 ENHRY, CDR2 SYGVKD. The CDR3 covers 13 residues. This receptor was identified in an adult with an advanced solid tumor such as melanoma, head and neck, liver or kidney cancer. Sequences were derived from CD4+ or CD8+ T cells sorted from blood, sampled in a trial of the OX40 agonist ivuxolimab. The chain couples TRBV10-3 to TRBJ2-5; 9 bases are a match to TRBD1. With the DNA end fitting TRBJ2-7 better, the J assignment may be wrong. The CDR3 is CASSRDRDYEQYF. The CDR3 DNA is TGTGCCAGCTCCCGGGACAGGGACTACGAGCAGTACTTC.